This T cell receptor beta chain came from a study of blood T cells in healthy people across ages. Whole-study context: Capturing about one barcoded beta molecule per two T cells was achieved by template switching.

A J-beta primer mix and a sample-barcoded 5' primer were used in a second PCR of roughly 6 to 11 cycles. MiXCR was run by TCRdb on the 5' RACE reads, yielding one entry per CDR3 protein. The sample records about a million distinct CDR3 sequences, 51% being singletons. Study-level findings and limits: A conclusive naive versus antigen-experienced comparison was prevented by the unsorted PBMCs.

Every sample gave at least 6 micrograms of total RNA when it was extracted. This clonotype was seen a few times. Its antigen is still unknown. The CDR3 loop spans 15 amino acids. CDR1 is MGHRA, CDR2 YSYEKL, per germline. After removal of 4 bases from V and 5 bases from J, the junction contained 5 bases not matched to a gene. The sample consisted of blood. This receptor was obtained from a woman aged 55-70 years in good health. The chain combines TRBV4-1 with TRBJ2-5; 12 nucleotides line up with TRBD2. CDR3 loop: CASSPGLAGTETQYF. The CDR3 DNA sequence: TGCGCCAGCAGCCCCGGACTAGCGGGAACCGAGACCCAGTACTTC.